Following are 8 T cell receptor beta chains from one sample sequenced in a study of CD8 T cells in Susac syndrome. The authors reverse transcribed roughly 0.5 to 1 ug RNA with random hexamers. One entry per CDR3 protein, called by TCRdb with MiXCR from the immunoSEQ multiplex PCR reads. The sample comprises roughly 110,000 distinct CDR3 sequences, roughly 92% of which are singletons, and 0.12% rests with the top ten. The sample taken for sequencing was CD8+ T cells from PBMCs. The receptors come from a human donor in good health.

Notes on this clonotype: The junction departs from germline at one end; a sequencing error may be responsible. This chain connects TRBV12-3 or TRBV12-4 to TRBJ1-1; 10 bases align to TRBD1. The CDR3 has 16 residues. This CDR3 is CASSRGTGVRYTEAFF. The CDR3 DNA follows: TGTGCTAGCAGTAGGGGGACAGGGGTCCGGTACACTGAAGCTTTCTTT.

This chain uses TRBV20-1 with TRBJ2-2, with D possibly TRBD1 on 6 matching bases. The CDR3 has 16 residues. Germline-derived CDR1 and CDR2 are DFQATT and SNEGSKA (reference sequence). Trimming left V 0 bases short and J 1 base short, with 12 bases between. CDR3 coding DNA: TGCAGTGCTAGAGAGAGGGGGATCGGGAACACCGGGGAGCTGTTTTTT. It is translated as CSARERGIGNTGELFF.

The V call is TRBV7-9, the J call TRBJ2-1; TRBD2 agrees at 9 bases. Germline assignment: CDR1 SEHNR and CDR2 FQNEAQ (reference sequence). The CDR3 spans 16 residues. V lost 5 bases and J lost 5; bases outside the gene matches: 10. The CDR3 DNA is TGTGCCAGCAGCCACGAGGCTAGCGGGACTGACAATGAGCAGTTCTTC. Translation: CASSHEASGTDNEQFF.

V usage is TRBV12-5 and J usage is TRBJ2-1; D is possibly TRBD2 (5 bases). The germline V gene encodes CDR1 LGHNT and CDR2 FRNRAP. V was clipped by 6 bases and J by 6 bases, with 12 bases between them. This CDR3 region has 13 residues. The DNA for the CDR3 is TGTGCTAGTGGCCCCTCCAGCGGCAATGAGCAGTTCTTC. This codes for CASGPSSGNEQFF.

This clonotype was recorded only once. The gene calls are TRBV4-2 and TRBJ2-6, with D unclear. This CDR3 contains 13 residues. Deletions cut 5 bases from V and 7 bases from J, with 9 bases between. Germline V gene lookup returns CDR1 LGHNA and CDR2 YNFKEQ. The DNA of the CDR3 is TGTGCCAGCAGCTCCCGAAGCGCCAACGTCCTGACTTTC. Amino acid sequence: CASSSRSANVLTF.

J is TRBJ2-3 and V is TRBV7-9; 8 bases agree with TRBD2. Looked up from germline, CDR1 is SEHNR and CDR2 is FQNEAQ (reference sequence). The CDR3 has 16 amino acids. J gave up 4 bases and V 4 bases, and 10 bases lay outside the gene matches. This chain's CDR3 is CASSSGAGGSADTQYF. The CDR3 nucleotides read TGTGCCAGCAGCTCTGGGGCGGGAGGAAGCGCAGATACGCAGTATTTT.

The chain is built from TRBV5-5 and TRBJ2-7, with D perhaps TRBD1 (5 bases). Per germline, CDR1 SGHKS and CDR2 YYEKEE (reference sequence). The CDR3 extends over 15 amino acids. With 4 bases removed from V and 1 base from J, the gap between germline ends came to 15 bases. The CDR3 loop reads CASSQGPPESYEQYF. CDR3 sequence (DNA): TGTGCCAGCAGCCAGGGTCCACCGGAGTCCTACGAGCAGTACTTC.

The chain has TRBV9 and TRBJ2-5, with 10 bases fitting TRBD2. The CDR3 has 17 residues. Germline CDR1 is SGDLS and CDR2 is YYNGEE. V dropped 1 base and J dropped 2; count of bases not matched to a gene: 8. CDR3 loop: CASSVNPLAGVQETQYF. Written as DNA, the CDR3 is TGTGCCAGCAGCGTAAACCCGCTAGCGGGGGTACAAGAGACCCAGTACTTC.